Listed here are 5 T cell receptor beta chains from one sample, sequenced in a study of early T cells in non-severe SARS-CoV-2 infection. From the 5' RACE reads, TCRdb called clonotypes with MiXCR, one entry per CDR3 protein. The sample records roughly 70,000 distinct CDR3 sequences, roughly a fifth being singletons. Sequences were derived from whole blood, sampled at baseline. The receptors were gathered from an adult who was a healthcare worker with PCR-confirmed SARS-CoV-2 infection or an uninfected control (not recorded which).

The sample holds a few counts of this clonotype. CDR3 sequence: CAWTKGRITDTQYF. The CDR3 coding sequence is TGTGCCTGGACGAAGGGCCGAATTACAGATACGCAGTATTTT. The V and J genes are TRBV30 and TRBJ2-3; D is uncertain. Germline-derived CDR1 and CDR2 are GTSNPN and SVGIG (reference sequence). Trimming removed 4 bases at V and 3 bases at J, with 14 bases between. The CDR3 is 14 residues long.

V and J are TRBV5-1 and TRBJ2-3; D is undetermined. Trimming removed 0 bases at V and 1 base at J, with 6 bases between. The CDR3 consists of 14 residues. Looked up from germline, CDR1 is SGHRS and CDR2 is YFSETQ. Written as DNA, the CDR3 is TGCGCCAGCAGCTTGGGTCGGGGCACAGATACGCAGTATTTT. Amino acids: CASSLGRGTDTQYF.

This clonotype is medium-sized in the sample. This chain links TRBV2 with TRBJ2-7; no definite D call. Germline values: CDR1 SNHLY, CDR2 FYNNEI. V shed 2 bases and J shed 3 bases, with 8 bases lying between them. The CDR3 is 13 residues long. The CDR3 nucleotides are TGTGCCAGCAGTGAAAAGGACGGCTACGAGCAGTACTTC. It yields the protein CASSEKDGYEQYF.

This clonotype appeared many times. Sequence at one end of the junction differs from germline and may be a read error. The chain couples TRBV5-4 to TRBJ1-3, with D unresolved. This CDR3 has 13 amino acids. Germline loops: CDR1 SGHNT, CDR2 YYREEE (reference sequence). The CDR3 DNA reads TGTGCCAGCAGCTTGGGTTCTGAAAACACCATACATTTT. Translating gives CASSLGSENTIHF.

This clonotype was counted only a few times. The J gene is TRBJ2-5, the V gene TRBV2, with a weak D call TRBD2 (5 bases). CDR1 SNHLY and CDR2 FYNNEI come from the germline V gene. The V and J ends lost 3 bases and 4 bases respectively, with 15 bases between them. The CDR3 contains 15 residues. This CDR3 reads CASSDEIVEGETQYF. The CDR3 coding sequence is TGTGCCAGCAGTGACGAAATAGTCGAGGGAGAGACCCAGTACTTC.